Listed below are T cell receptor beta chains from one sample, sequenced in a study of T-cell reconstitution after alpha-beta-depleted transplantation in children. A single record per CDR3 protein comes from TCRdb applying MiXCR to the PCR reads. The data hold around 600,000 distinct CDR3 sequences, with approximately 15% observed a single time. The sample consisted of PBMCs from the stem cell graft donor, taken from the stem cell graft. Receptors originate from a human donor who donated a stem cell graft to a child with acute myeloid leukemia. Each CDR3 is given with its conserved first and last residue. Fields, in order: J gene, clone size, V gene, D gene, CDR3 protein, CDR3 DNA. A D gene is named only where the DNA matches it firmly. Only some rows state a clone size, as once, few, many or a class for expanded clones.

J: TRBJ1-5
size: many
V: TRBV7-2
D: .
CDR3: CASSYQSYQPQHF
DNA: TGTGCCAGCAGCTACCAGTCTTATCAGCCCCAGCATTTT

J: TRBJ1-1
size: many
V: TRBV24-1
D: .
CDR3: CATSDEQSQFF
DNA: TGTGCCACCAGTGATGAACAGTCGCAGTTCTTT

J: TRBJ2-4
size: .
V: TRBV10-3
D: .
CDR3: CAISEHMAVNQYF
DNA: TGTGCCATCAGTGAGCATATGGCAGTAAATCAGTACTTC

J: TRBJ1-1
size: .
V: TRBV3-1
D: .
CDR3: CASSLKQGNTEAFF
DNA: TGTGCCAGCAGCCTGAAACAGGGGAACACTGAAGCTTTCTTT

J: TRBJ2-1
size: .
V: TRBV15
D: .
CDR3: CATSRDLWEQFF
DNA: TGTGCCACCAGCAGAGATCTATGGGAGCAGTTCTTC

J: TRBJ2-6
size: few
V: TRBV12-3/TRBV12-4
D: .
CDR3: CASSSNSQANVLTF
DNA: TGTGCCAGCAGTTCCAACAGCCAGGCCAACGTCCTGACTTTC

J: TRBJ2-1
size: many
V: TRBV4-3
D: .
CDR3: CASRVGFPYNEQFF
DNA: TGCGCCAGCAGGGTCGGGTTCCCGTACAATGAGCAGTTCTTC

J: TRBJ2-1
size: many
V: TRBV5-6
D: TRBD1
CDR3: CASSLGGTGGYNEQFF
DNA: TGTGCCAGCAGCCTCGGGGGGACAGGGGGTTACAATGAGCAGTTCTTC

J: TRBJ1-6
size: few
V: TRBV5-5
D: .
CDR3: CASSLRQNAFNSPLHF
DNA: TGTGCCAGCAGCTTAAGGCAAAACGCATTCAATTCACCCCTCCACTTT

J: TRBJ2-5
size: many
V: TRBV6-1
D: .
CDR3: CASSLGHLQETQYF
DNA: TGTGCCAGCAGTCTGGGACACCTCCAAGAGACCCAGTACTTC

J: TRBJ2-7
size: .
V: TRBV15
D: .
CDR3: CATSRTTGTEQYF
DNA: TGTGCCACCAGCAGAACAACGGGTACCGAGCAGTACTTC

J: TRBJ2-5
size: .
V: TRBV12-3/TRBV12-4
D: .
CDR3: CASKAPGWETQYF
DNA: TGTGCCAGCAAGGCCCCAGGGTGGGAGACCCAGTACTTC

J: TRBJ1-6
size: .
V: TRBV7-9
D: .
CDR3: CASRTHGESPLHF
DNA: TGTGCCAGCAGGACTCATGGGGAATCACCCCTCCACTTT

J: TRBJ2-7
size: few
V: TRBV12-3/TRBV12-4
D: TRBD1
CDR3: CASSLMGRGPYYEQYF
DNA: TGTGCCAGCAGTTTAATGGGAAGGGGGCCGTACTACGAGCAGTACTTC

J: TRBJ1-2
size: many
V: TRBV20-1
D: .
CDR3: CSARSGARYGYTF
DNA: TGCAGTGCTAGGTCGGGAGCTCGCTATGGCTACACCTTC

J: TRBJ2-4
size: .
V: TRBV20-1
D: .
CDR3: CSAREGQPYIQYF
DNA: TGCAGTGCTAGAGAAGGACAGCCCTATATTCAGTACTTC

J: TRBJ1-2
size: .
V: TRBV20-1
D: TRBD1
CDR3: CCARRQTGTTGYGYTF
DNA: TGCTGTGCTAGACGTCAGACAGGGACCACCGGCTATGGCTACACCTTC

J: TRBJ2-2
size: many
V: TRBV20-1
D: .
CDR3: CSATLGFANTGELFF
DNA: TGCAGTGCTACCCTGGGGTTCGCGAACACCGGGGAGCTGTTTTTT

J: TRBJ2-2
size: .
V: TRBV7-3
D: TRBD1
CDR3: CASSLTPSTGVSTGELFF
DNA: TGTGCCAGCAGCTTAACGCCTTCGACAGGGGTCTCCACCGGGGAGCTGTTTTTT

J: TRBJ2-5
size: .
V: TRBV7-2
D: TRBD2
CDR3: CASSPVAGEQETQYF
DNA: TGTGCCAGCAGCCCCGTAGCGGGGGAGCAAGAGACCCAGTACTTC

J: TRBJ1-1
size: .
V: TRBV5-3
D: TRBD1
CDR3: CARSLAQGAEAFF
DNA: TGTGCCAGAAGCTTGGCCCAGGGGGCTGAAGCTTTCTTT

J: TRBJ2-2
size: many
V: TRBV7-7
D: TRBD1
CDR3: CASSFGTGGHGELFF
DNA: TGTGCCAGCAGCTTTGGGACAGGGGGACACGGGGAGCTGTTTTTT

J: TRBJ1-6
size: .
V: TRBV7-9
D: .
CDR3: CASSLVAAYSPLHF
DNA: TGTGCCAGCAGCTTAGTAGCTGCCTATTCACCCCTCCACTTT

J: TRBJ1-5
size: .
V: TRBV20-1
D: .
CDR3: CSIYRGINQPQHF
DNA: TGCAGTATTTATAGGGGGATCAATCAGCCCCAGCATTTT